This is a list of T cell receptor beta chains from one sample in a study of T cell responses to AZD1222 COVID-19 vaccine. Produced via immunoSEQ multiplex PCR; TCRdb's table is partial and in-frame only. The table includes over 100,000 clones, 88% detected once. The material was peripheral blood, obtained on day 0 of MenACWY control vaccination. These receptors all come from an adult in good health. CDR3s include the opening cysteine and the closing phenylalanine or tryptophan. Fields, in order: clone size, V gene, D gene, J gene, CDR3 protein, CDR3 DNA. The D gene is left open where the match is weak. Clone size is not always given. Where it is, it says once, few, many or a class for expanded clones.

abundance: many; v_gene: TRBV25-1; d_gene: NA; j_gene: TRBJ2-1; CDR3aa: CASSPDTGSYNEQFF; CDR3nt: TGTGCCAGCAGTCCGGATACAGGGTCCTACAATGAGCAGTTCTTC
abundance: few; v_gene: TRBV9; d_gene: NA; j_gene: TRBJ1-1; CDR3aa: CASSVSVGTEAFF; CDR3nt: TGTGCCAGCAGCGTAAGTGTAGGCACTGAAGCTTTCTTT
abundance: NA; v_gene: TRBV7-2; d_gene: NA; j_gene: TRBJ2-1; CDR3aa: CASSLVQGYAYNEQFF; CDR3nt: TGTGCCAGCAGCTTAGTCCAGGGGTACGCCTACAATGAGCAGTTCTTC
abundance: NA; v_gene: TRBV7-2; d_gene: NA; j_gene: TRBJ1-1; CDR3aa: CASSLEFGGVAFF; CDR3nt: TGTGCCAGCAGCTTAGAGTTTGGGGGGGTTGCTTTCTTT
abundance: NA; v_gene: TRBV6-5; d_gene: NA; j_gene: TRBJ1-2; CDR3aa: CASSYRPGNYGYTF; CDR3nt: TGTGCCAGCAGTTATCGTCCAGGGAACTATGGCTACACCTTC
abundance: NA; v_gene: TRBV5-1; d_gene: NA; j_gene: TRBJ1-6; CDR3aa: CASSPIPGNSPLHF; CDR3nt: TGCGCCAGCAGCCCCATTCCAGGGAATTCACCCCTCCACTTT
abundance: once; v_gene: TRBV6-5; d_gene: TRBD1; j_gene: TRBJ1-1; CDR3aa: CASSTGAGEAFF; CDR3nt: TGTGCCAGCAGTACAGGGGCCGGGGAAGCTTTCTTT
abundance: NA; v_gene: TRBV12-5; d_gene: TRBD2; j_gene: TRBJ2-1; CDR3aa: CASGRDRASGSSEQFF; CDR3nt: TGTGCTAGTGGTCGAGATCGGGCTAGCGGGAGCAGCGAGCAGTTCTTC
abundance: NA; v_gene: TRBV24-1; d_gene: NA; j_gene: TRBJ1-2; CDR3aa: CATSDDSGRNYGYTF; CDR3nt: TGTGCCACCAGTGATGATTCGGGGCGCAACTATGGCTACACCTTC
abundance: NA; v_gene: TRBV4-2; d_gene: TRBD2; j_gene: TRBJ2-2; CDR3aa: CASSQDLLAGGRDTGELFF; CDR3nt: TGTGCCAGCAGCCAAGACCTGCTAGCGGGAGGCCGTGACACCGGGGAGCTGTTTTTT
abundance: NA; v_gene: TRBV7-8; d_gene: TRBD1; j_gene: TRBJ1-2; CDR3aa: CASSDQGAGGGYTF; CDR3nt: TGTGCCAGCAGCGACCAGGGGGCTGGTGGTGGCTACACCTTC
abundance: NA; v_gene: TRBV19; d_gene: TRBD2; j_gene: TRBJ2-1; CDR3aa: CASSIEGTSGPSEQFF; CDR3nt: TGTGCCAGTAGTATAGAGGGGACTAGCGGCCCCAGTGAGCAGTTCTTC
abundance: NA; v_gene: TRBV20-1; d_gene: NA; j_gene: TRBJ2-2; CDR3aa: CSASRIGGRELFF; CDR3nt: TGCAGTGCTAGTCGTATCGGAGGACGGGAGCTGTTTTTT
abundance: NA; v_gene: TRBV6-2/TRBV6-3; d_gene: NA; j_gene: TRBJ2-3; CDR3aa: CASSYFSTARGRSTDTQYF; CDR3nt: TGTGCCAGCAGTTACTTCTCAACAGCGCGGGGGCGGAGCACAGATACGCAGTATTTT
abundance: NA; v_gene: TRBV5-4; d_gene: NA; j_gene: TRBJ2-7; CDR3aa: CASRKGGGPSYEQYF; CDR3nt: TGTGCCAGCAGGAAAGGGGGAGGGCCCTCCTACGAGCAGTACTTC